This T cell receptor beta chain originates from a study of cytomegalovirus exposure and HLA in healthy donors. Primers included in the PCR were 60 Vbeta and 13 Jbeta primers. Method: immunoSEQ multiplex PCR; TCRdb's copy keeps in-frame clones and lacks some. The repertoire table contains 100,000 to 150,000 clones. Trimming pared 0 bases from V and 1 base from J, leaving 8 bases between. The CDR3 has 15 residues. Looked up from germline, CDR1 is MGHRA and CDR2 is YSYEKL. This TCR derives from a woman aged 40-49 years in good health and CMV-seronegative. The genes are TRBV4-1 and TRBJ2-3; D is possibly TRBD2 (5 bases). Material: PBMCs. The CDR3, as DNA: TGCGCCAGCAGCCAAGAGAACGGGGGCACAGATACGCAGTATTTT. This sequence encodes CASSQENGGTDTQYF.